A single sample gave rise to the 29 T cell receptor beta chains below, sequenced in a study of T cells in Graves' hyperthyroidism and ophthalmopathy. The investigators amplified TCR beta CDR3 regions from RNA transcripts. First-round RT-PCR of the TCR CDR3 relied on the HTBI primer set. TCRdb reprocessed the multiplex PCR reads via MiXCR and lists one record per CDR3 protein. The sample carries about 400,000 distinct CDR3 sequences, 14% to 15% recorded once. The specimen was blood. The receptors originated from a woman in her twenties or thirties with Graves' hyperthyroidism.

Comment on this clonotype: With a much larger clone just one base away, this may be a read error. The chain has TRBV20-1 and TRBJ2-7, with 8 bases that match TRBD2. The CDR3 is made up of 13 amino acids. Germline CDR1 reads DFQATT; CDR2 reads SNEGSKA (reference sequence). V gave up 4 bases and J gave up 9 bases; unmatched junction bases: 11. The CDR3 protein is CSAKRTSRDGQYF. CDR3 sequence (DNA): TGCAGTGCTAAGAGGACTAGCCGGGACGGGCAGTACTTC.

CDR3: CSAQRLLAAAYEQYF. CDR3 coding DNA: TGCAGTGCTCAGAGGTTACTAGCGGCAGCCTACGAGCAGTACTTC. The V call is TRBV20-1, the J call TRBJ2-7; TRBD2 matches at 8 bases. V trimming: 5 bases; J trimming: 2 bases; junction bases outside the gene matches: 11. The CDR3 totals 15 residues. Germline CDR1 is DFQATT and CDR2 is SNEGSKA (reference sequence).

This clonotype appeared a few times. This rearrangement joins TRBV5-1 to TRBJ2-1; 7 positions match TRBD1. Germline V gene lookup returns CDR1 SGHRS and CDR2 YFSETQ. The CDR3 runs to 15 residues. The junction had 12 bases not matched to a gene; V was cut back by 4 bases and J by 8 bases. The CDR3 spells CASSLTGVPRDEQFF. Here the CDR3 DNA reads TGCGCCAGCAGCCTTACAGGGGTACCTCGCGATGAGCAGTTCTTC.

This clonotype was seen ten or more times. V is TRBV12-3 or TRBV12-4 and J is TRBJ2-7; TRBD2 matches 7 bases. This CDR3 has 15 residues. V gave up 6 bases and J gave up 5 bases; unmatched junction bases: 13. The DNA for the CDR3 is TGTGCCAGCAGCTTCTTCTCGGGGGGAAAGGACGAGCAGTACTTC. It codes for CASSFFSGGKDEQYF.

This clonotype showed up just a few times. The V gene is TRBV5-1, the J gene TRBJ2-5, with D uncertain. V was clipped by 0 bases and J by 6 bases, with 15 bases between them. The CDR3 is made up of 15 amino acids. Germline V gene data show CDR1 as SGHRS and CDR2 as YFSETQ. The DNA for the CDR3 is TGCGCCAGCAGCTTGGCTGGAGAGGTGGCGAAGACCCAGTACTTC. This translates into CASSLAGEVAKTQYF.

This clonotype was detected only once. The V call is TRBV5-1, the J call TRBJ2-1; TRBD1 aligns across 9 bases. The V and J ends lost 0 bases and 9 bases, in that order; junction bases with no gene match: 7. Germline CDR1 reads SGHRS; CDR2 reads YFSETQ. The CDR3 contains 15 residues. The CDR3 coding sequence is TGCGCCAGCAGCTTGGGCGGGACAGGGTCCCGTGAGCAGTTCTTC. Amino acids: CASSLGGTGSREQFF.

The chain has TRBV19 and TRBJ2-1; 12 bases agree with TRBD2. The J segment lost 4 bases and the V segment lost 4 bases, leaving 5 bases of the junction unmatched. The germline V gene encodes CDR1 LNHDA and CDR2 SQIVND (reference sequence). This CDR3 spans 16 amino acids. CDR3 sequence: CASSTRTSGKYNEQFF. In DNA form, the CDR3 reads TGTGCCAGTAGTACGAGGACTAGCGGGAAGTACAATGAGCAGTTCTTC.

In this sample, this clonotype turned up many times. The chain is built from TRBV29-1 and TRBJ2-3; tentatively, D is TRBD1 (5 bases). The CDR3 loop spans 14 amino acids. Germline CDR1 and CDR2: SQVTM and ANQGSEA. The V end lost 2 bases, the J end lost 4 bases, and 13 bases lay between the germline ends. The chain's CDR3 is CSVEKDTAADTQYF. The CDR3 DNA reads TGCAGCGTTGAAAAGGACACCGCCGCAGATACGCAGTATTTT.

This clonotype has a count of ten or more. The chain links TRBV3-1 to TRBJ2-7; D is undetermined. The CDR3 extends over 11 amino acids. Germline CDR1 LGHDT, CDR2 YNNKEL (reference sequence). V was clipped by 4 bases and J by 5 bases, with 6 bases between them. The CDR3 sequence: CASSRSDEQYF. CDR3 sequence (DNA): TGTGCCAGCAGCCGATCGGACGAGCAGTACTTC.

This clonotype was recorded many times. The V and J genes are TRBV6-1 and TRBJ2-7, with D perhaps matching TRBD1 or TRBD2 (5 bases each). The CDR3 is 16 residues long. Germline V CDR1 and CDR2: MNHNS, SASEGT. Trimming removed 7 bases at V and 0 bases at J, with 19 bases between. The chain's CDR3 is CASIFSGTLSSYEQYF. In DNA form, the CDR3 reads TGTGCCAGCATCTTTTCGGGGACGTTGAGCTCCTACGAGCAGTACTTC.

This clonotype was detected a few times. The chain links TRBV7-2 to TRBJ1-4; 9 bases align to TRBD1. The germline gives CDR1 SGHTA, CDR2 FQGNSA. V lost 5 bases and J lost 5; bases outside the gene matches: 12. CDR3 length: 17 residues. This chain's CDR3 is CASSAPPGTGFNEKLFF. CDR3 coding DNA: TGTGCCAGCAGCGCCCCCCCCGGGACAGGGTTCAATGAAAAACTGTTTTTT.

This clonotype has a handful of counts. This chain links TRBV6-1 with TRBJ2-3; 11 bases fit TRBD2. The CDR3 runs 17 residues. The germline CDR1 and CDR2 sequences are MNHNS and SASEGT. With 5 bases clipped from V and 2 bases from J, the junction kept 9 bases outside the gene matches. DNA for the CDR3: TGTGCCAGCAGTTCTAGCGGGAGGACCCCTTCCACAGATACGCAGTATTTT. Translating it yields CASSSSGRTPSTDTQYF.

The chain combines TRBV15 with TRBJ2-3; no firm D call. The CDR3 runs 11 residues. Germline-derived CDR1 and CDR2 are LNHNV and YYDKDF (reference sequence). V lost 2 bases to trimming and J lost 5 bases, with 2 bases between them. In DNA, the CDR3 is TGTGCCACCAGCAGATTAGATACGCAGTATTTT. Protein: CATSRLDTQYF.

This clonotype was found many times. The gene calls are TRBV2 and TRBJ2-3, with 8 bases lining up with TRBD1. V lost 5 bases and J lost 2; bases outside the gene matches: 3. Germline-derived CDR1 and CDR2 are SNHLY and FYNNEI. This CDR3 contains 14 residues. The CDR3 bases are TGTGCCAGCAGTAGGACAGGGATCACAGATACGCAGTATTTT. Its protein product is CASSRTGITDTQYF.

The rearrangement links TRBV4-1 to TRBJ2-7; 9 bases are a match to TRBD2. There are 17 residues in the CDR3. Germline V CDR1 and CDR2: MGHRA, YSYEKL. V lost 1 base, J lost 3 bases, and 10 bases stayed unmatched. The CDR3 DNA is TGCGCCAGCAGCCAAGGATCGTCGACTAGCGGAAGCTACGAGCAGTACTTC. The encoded protein is CASSQGSSTSGSYEQYF.

This clonotype was picked up a small number of times. The CDR3 DNA is TGCGCCAGCAGCCAGCCATCCGGGGCTCTTTATGGCTACACCTTC. Amino acid sequence: CASSQPSGALYGYTF. The genes are TRBV4-1 and TRBJ1-2, with a possible D match to TRBD1 (5 bases). The CDR3 runs 15 residues. With 3 bases removed from V and 5 bases from J, the gap between germline ends came to 16 bases. Germline V gives CDR1 MGHRA, CDR2 YSYEKL.

The rearrangement uses TRBV6-1 and TRBJ2-1; 7 bases agree with TRBD2. Germline V lookup: CDR1 MNHNS, CDR2 SASEGT. J lost 5 bases, V lost 2 bases, and 9 bases had no gene match. This CDR3 region has 16 residues. The CDR3, as DNA: TGTGCCAGCAGTGAAAATCCTGGCGGGAGCCACAATGAGCAGTTCTTC. Protein: CASSENPGGSHNEQFF.

The sample holds many counts of this clonotype. The chain joins TRBV5-1 to TRBJ2-1; weak D call: TRBD1 (5 bases). Trimming removed 2 bases from V and 12 bases from J, with 15 bases in between. Germline V gene lookup returns CDR1 SGHRS and CDR2 YFSETQ. The CDR3 is 13 residues long. CDR3 coding DNA: TGCGCCAGCAGCTTTACTGACAGACGCGGGCAGTTCTTC. It translates to CASSFTDRRGQFF.

The chain is built from TRBV20-1 and TRBJ2-7; possible D gene TRBD2, 6 bases. CDR1 is DFQATT and CDR2 is SNEGSKA in the germline V gene (reference sequence). The length of the CDR3 is 12 residues. V lost 6 bases and J 0 bases, leaving 9 bases between the germline ends. The CDR3 here is CSAGTRSYEQYF. The CDR3 nucleotides are TGCAGTGCCGGGACTCGCTCCTACGAGCAGTACTTC.

This clonotype was recorded at least ten times. V gene TRBV5-1 combines with J gene TRBJ2-7; maybe TRBD2 (5 bases). CDR3 length: 13 amino acids. Germline values: CDR1 SGHRS, CDR2 YFSETQ. V dropped 4 bases and J dropped 4 bases, with 12 bases sitting between them. CDR3: CASSVGGGYEQYF. The CDR3 DNA follows: TGCGCCAGCAGCGTCGGCGGAGGTTACGAGCAGTACTTC.

This clonotype was found a few times. This chain links TRBV7-2 with TRBJ2-7; D gene ambiguous. The CDR3 spans 14 residues. The V gene's germline CDR1 is SGHTA and CDR2 FQGNSA. Between the trimmed V and J ends, which lost 3 bases and 0 bases, there was a span of 9 bases. The CDR3 loop reads CASSFAAFSYEQYF. DNA of the CDR3: TGTGCCAGCAGCTTCGCGGCTTTCTCCTACGAGCAGTACTTC. Full variable domain (outside the CDR3, taken from reference TRBV7-2 and TRBJ2-7): GAGVSQSPSNKVTEKGKDVELRCDPISGHTALYWYRQSLGQGLEFLIYFQGNSAPDKSGLPSDRFSAERTGGSVSTLTIQRTQQEDSAVYLCASSFAAFSYEQYFGPGTRLTVT.

J is TRBJ2-2 and V is TRBV5-1; 9 nucleotides align to TRBD1. V lost 3 bases, J lost 5 bases, and 8 bases stayed unmatched. The V gene's germline CDR1 is SGHRS and CDR2 YFSETQ. The CDR3 is 16 residues long. The CDR3 region has the DNA TGCGCCAGCAGCTCACCGGGACAGGGCAGAACCGGGGAGCTGTTTTTT. Residues: CASSSPGQGRTGELFF.

This chain joins TRBV5-4 and TRBJ2-5; D gene uncertain. V lost 0 bases to trimming and J lost 0 bases, with 9 bases between them. Looked up from germline, CDR1 is SGHNT and CDR2 is YYREEE (reference sequence). The CDR3 contains 15 residues. The CDR3 loop is CASSLAGQHQETQYF. The CDR3 bases are TGTGCCAGCAGCTTGGCTGGTCAGCACCAAGAGACCCAGTACTTC. Together with reference TRBV5-4 and TRBJ2-5, the CDR3 gives the full variable domain: ETGVTQSPTHLIKTRGQQVTLRCSSQSGHNTVSWYQQALGQGPQFIFQYYREEENGRGNFPPRFSGLQFPNYSSELNVNALELDDSALYLCASSLAGQHQETQYFGPGTRLLVL.

This chain connects TRBV5-1 to TRBJ2-1; 7 bases agree with TRBD2. Looked up from germline, CDR1 is SGHRS and CDR2 is YFSETQ. CDR3 length: 18 amino acids. Trimming at V came to 5 bases and at J to 3 bases, leaving 17 bases not matched to a gene. The CDR3 here is CASRIYSLREALYNEQFF. DNA for the CDR3: TGCGCCAGCAGAATCTACTCTCTACGGGAGGCCCTCTACAATGAGCAGTTCTTC. The whole variable domain, remainder taken from reference TRBV5-1 and TRBJ2-1, is KAGVTQTPRYLIKTRGQQVTLSCSPISGHRSVSWYQQTPGQGLQFLFEYFSETQRNKGNFPGRFSGRQFSNSRSEMNVSTLELGDSALYLCASRIYSLREALYNEQFFGPGTRLTVL.

This clonotype was picked up a small number of times. The rearrangement uses TRBV6-1 and TRBJ1-5; D uncertain. This CDR3 is 16 amino acids long. Trimming stripped 0 bases from V and 3 bases from J, with 12 bases between. Germline-derived CDR1 and CDR2 are MNHNS and SASEGT. This CDR3 is CASSEAVGRTNQPQHF. The CDR3 DNA is TGTGCCAGCAGTGAAGCGGTGGGCAGGACCAATCAGCCCCAGCATTTT.

At least ten counts were recorded for this clonotype. The V call is TRBV30, the J call TRBJ1-1; D is undetermined. CDR3 size: 13 residues. From germline, CDR1 is GTSNPN and CDR2 SVGIG (reference sequence). Trimming stripped 2 bases from V and 4 bases from J, with 11 bases between. CDR3 sequence (DNA): TGTGCCTGGAGTCGGGGTGGACTCACTGAAGCTTTCTTT. This gives the protein CAWSRGGLTEAFF.

This clonotype appeared many times. The chain has TRBV20-1 and TRBJ1-1, with 9 nucleotides matching TRBD1. Unmatched junction bases numbered 8, after V lost 6 bases and J lost 0 bases. Per the germline V gene, CDR1 is DFQATT and CDR2 is SNEGSKA (reference sequence). The CDR3 spans 15 residues. The CDR3 region is CSAKGQGKMNTEAFF. CDR3 coding DNA: TGCAGTGCAAAAGGACAGGGGAAAATGAACACTGAAGCTTTCTTT.

This chain joins TRBV10-3 and TRBJ2-3, with 7 bases identical to TRBD2. With 9 bases clipped from V and 7 bases from J, the junction kept 7 bases outside the gene matches. CDR3 length: 12 residues. Germline CDR1 reads ENHRY; CDR2 reads SYGVKD. CDR3 region: CAILTSSNTQYF. The DNA for the CDR3 is TGTGCCATACTGACTAGCTCGAATACGCAGTATTTT.

This clonotype was seen repeatedly, ten times or more. V is TRBV12-3 or TRBV12-4 and J is TRBJ2-1, with 7 bases that match TRBD2. The CDR3 totals 15 residues. J lost 7 bases, V lost 3 bases, and 9 bases had no gene match. Here the CDR3 reads CASSFRGGEGNEQFF. The DNA for the CDR3 is TGTGCCAGCAGTTTCCGAGGAGGGGAGGGTAATGAGCAGTTCTTC.